The 29 T cell receptor beta chains reported below all come from one sample, sequenced in a study of blood T cells in healthy people across ages. PCR was performed a second time for roughly 7 to 12 cycles using a sample-barcoded 5' primer and a J-beta primer mix. Using its own MiXCR run on the 5' RACE reads, TCRdb lists one record per CDR3 protein. The sample has approximately 1.5 million distinct CDR3 sequences, approximately 42% seen once. Sequenced: blood. The receptors shown here come from a woman aged 18-29 years in good health.

V gene TRBV4-2 combines with J gene TRBJ1-2; no firm D call. The germline gives CDR1 LGHNA, CDR2 YNFKEQ. This CDR3 has 15 amino acids. Trimming cost V 0 bases and J 4 bases, with 12 bases left between them. The CDR3 DNA sequence: TGTGCCAGCAGCCAAGATACCCCGACATCCTATGGCTACACCTTC. This translates into CASSQDTPTSYGYTF.

J is TRBJ2-1 and V is TRBV7-3; D gene uncertain. In germline, CDR1 is SGHTA, CDR2 FQGTGA. V lost 5 bases to trimming and J lost 10 bases, with 15 bases between them. The CDR3 runs 13 residues. For the CDR3, the DNA is TGTGCCAGCAGCGTCGGTTCTCTCAAGGAGCAGTTCTTC. Translation gives CASSVGSLKEQFF.

The rearrangement joins TRBV29-1 to TRBJ2-1; D not resolved. The CDR3 is 13 amino acids. Deletions cut 6 bases from V and 4 bases from J, with 13 bases between. CDR1 SQVTM and CDR2 ANQGSEA come from the germline V gene. CDR3 amino acids: CSVASDGYNEQFF. Written as DNA, the CDR3 is TGCAGCGTAGCAAGTGACGGTTACAATGAGCAGTTCTTC.

The J gene is TRBJ1-4, the V gene TRBV7-9, with D maybe TRBD1 (5 bases). Germline CDR1 and CDR2: SEHNR and FQNEAQ (reference sequence). This CDR3 spans 15 amino acids. V gave up 2 bases and J gave up 7 bases, with 14 bases separating them. CDR3 DNA sequence: TGTGCCAGCAGCTTATCAGGGCTTTTGGCTGAAAAACTGTTTTTT. As protein: CASSLSGLLAEKLFF.

The sample holds a few counts of this clonotype. V usage is TRBV28 and J usage is TRBJ2-7; TRBD1 or TRBD2 may be the D gene (5 bases each). V dropped 4 bases and J dropped 1 base, with 11 bases sitting between them. This CDR3 region has 14 residues. CDR1 and CDR2 from the germline V gene are MDHEN and SYDVKM. The CDR3: CASSSWGGSYEQYF. For the CDR3, the DNA is TGTGCCAGCAGTTCCTGGGGCGGGTCCTACGAGCAGTACTTC.

The V gene is TRBV9, the J gene TRBJ2-3; D not resolved. The CDR3 covers 16 residues. The V end lost 0 bases, the J end lost 0 bases, and 11 bases lay between the germline ends. Looked up from germline, CDR1 is SGDLS and CDR2 is YYNGEE. CDR3 protein: CASSVVGQPSTDTQYF. As DNA, the CDR3 is TGTGCCAGCAGCGTAGTCGGGCAGCCGAGCACAGATACGCAGTATTTT.

This clonotype showed up just a few times. The chain couples TRBV6-2 or TRBV6-3 to TRBJ2-1; D is possibly TRBD2 (6 bases). Per the germline V gene, CDR1 is MNHEY and CDR2 is SVGEGT. The V end was cut by 6 bases, the J end by 0 bases, with 15 bases between. This CDR3 is built from 16 residues. The CDR3 DNA is TGTGCCAGCAGCCCCCTCCTAGCGCCCTCCTACAATGAGCAGTTCTTC. Protein: CASSPLLAPSYNEQFF.

With respect to this clonotype: A much bigger clone sits one base away, suggesting this may be a read error. The chain joins TRBV12-3 or TRBV12-4 to TRBJ2-1; 9 positions match TRBD2. The closer fit of TRBJ2-7 to the DNA end suggests the J call may be wrong. The CDR3 is made up of 14 amino acids. The CDR3 loop is CASISNSGGNEQYF. CDR3 coding DNA: TGTGCCAGCATTTCCAATAGCGGGGGCAATGAGCAGTACTTC.

V usage is TRBV7-3 and J usage is TRBJ1-4; D possibly corresponds to TRBD1 (6 bases). The CDR3 has 16 amino acids. The germline V gene has CDR1 SGHTA and CDR2 FQGTGA. V was shortened by 2 bases and J by 6 bases, with 16 bases between the two germline ends. In nucleotides, the CDR3 is TGTGCCAGCAGCTTACCGTGGGGACAACGCTATGAAAAACTGTTTTTT. This encodes CASSLPWGQRYEKLFF.

The chain combines TRBV7-2 with TRBJ1-5; D is unresolved. Trimming took off 1 base at V and 5 bases at J, with 9 bases between the two ends. The CDR3 runs to 14 residues. Germline V gene data show CDR1 as SGHTA and CDR2 as FQGNSA. The CDR3 loop reads CASSLDVGDQPQHF. CDR3 nucleotide sequence: TGTGCCAGCAGCTTAGATGTTGGGGATCAGCCCCAGCATTTT.

The V and J genes are TRBV7-2 and TRBJ1-1; D gene unclear. The V gene's germline CDR1 is SGHTA and CDR2 FQGNSA. With 5 bases removed from V and 2 bases from J, the gap between germline ends came to 15 bases. The CDR3 loop spans 15 amino acids. CDR3: CASSPMATANTEAFF. The CDR3, as DNA: TGTGCCAGCAGCCCTATGGCAACGGCCAACACTGAAGCTTTCTTT.

As for this clonotype: With a much larger clone just one base away, this may be a read error. V is TRBV6-2 or TRBV6-3 and J is TRBJ2-1; 11 bases are a match to TRBD2. Germline values: CDR1 MNHEY, CDR2 SVGEGT. This CDR3 region has 15 residues. The CDR3 sequence is CANSYSSGGYNEQFF. The CDR3 bases are TGTGCCAACAGTTACTCTAGCGGGGGGTACAATGAGCAGTTCTTC.

The rearrangement links TRBV20-1 to TRBJ2-3; tentatively, D is TRBD1 or TRBD2 (5 bases each). CDR1 and CDR2 from the germline V gene are DFQATT and SNEGSKA (reference sequence). V was pared by 1 base and J by 6 bases, with 11 bases between. The CDR3 runs to 13 residues. DNA of the CDR3: TGCAGTGCTAGAGTCCAGGGACGGGATACGCAGTATTTT. This encodes CSARVQGRDTQYF.

Concerning this clonotype itself: The junction does not match germline at one end; this may be a read error. The CDR3 is CASSPTGKANYGHTF. In nucleotides, the CDR3 is TGTGCCAGCAGCCCGACAGGGAAAGCTAACTATGGCCACACCTTC. The chain has TRBV12-3 or TRBV12-4 and TRBJ1-2, with TRBD1 matching 7 bases. This CDR3 has 15 amino acids.

The chain uses TRBV7-9 and TRBJ1-2; D gene uncertain. CDR1 SEHNR and CDR2 FQNEAQ come from the germline V gene (reference sequence). The germline V and J ends were trimmed by 6 bases and 2 bases, with 13 bases remaining between them. This CDR3 spans 14 amino acids. CDR3: CASRISGGNYGYTF. For the CDR3, the DNA is TGTGCCAGCAGGATCTCAGGAGGCAACTATGGCTACACCTTC.

V gene TRBV6-5 combines with J gene TRBJ2-1; tentative D call: TRBD1 (5 bases). The CDR3 has 14 amino acids. CDR1 is MNHEY and CDR2 is SVGAGI in the germline V gene. Trimming cost V 11 bases and J 0 bases, with 14 bases left between them. As DNA, the CDR3 is TGTGCCTCCCAGGGAAGTCTCTCCTACAATGAGCAGTTCTTC. Residues: CASQGSLSYNEQFF.

This clonotype was seen only a few times. This chain joins TRBV27 and TRBJ1-5, with D tentatively TRBD1 (5 bases). The CDR3 is 14 amino acids. Germline V CDR1 and CDR2: MNHEY, SMNVEV (reference sequence). Trimming stripped 2 bases from V and 7 bases from J, with 12 bases between. CDR3 region: CASSLRGSQQPQHF. Written as DNA, the CDR3 is TGTGCCAGCAGTTTAAGGGGATCACAGCAGCCCCAGCATTTT.

To note about this clonotype: Its ends do not fully match the called genes, so a read error is possible. The rearrangement links TRBV28 to TRBJ1-1, with unresolved D. This CDR3 is 13 amino acids long. Per germline, CDR1 MDHEN and CDR2 SYDVKM. CDR3 amino acids: CTSSRTPPDEAFF. The CDR3 coding sequence is TGTACCAGCAGTCGTACCCCGCCAGATGAAGCTTTCTTT.

The J gene is TRBJ2-7, the V gene TRBV3-1; 10 bases agree with TRBD1. This CDR3 is 17 amino acids long. V lost 1 base to trimming and J lost 2 bases; unmatched junction nucleotides: 8. Germline CDR1 and CDR2: LGHDT and YNNKEL (reference sequence). The CDR3 region is CASSQGKTGTGAYEQYF. Written as DNA, the CDR3 is TGTGCCAGCAGCCAAGGGAAAACCGGGACAGGGGCCTACGAGCAGTACTTC.

This clonotype was detected many times. The chain employs TRBV4-1 and TRBJ1-2; D is unclear. This CDR3 has 14 amino acids. V lost 0 bases and J 4 bases, leaving 9 bases between the germline ends. Germline lookup yields CDR1 MGHRA and CDR2 YSYEKL. The CDR3 loop reads CASSQERQIYGYTF. The CDR3 nucleotides read TGCGCCAGCAGCCAAGAGCGTCAGATCTATGGCTACACCTTC.

This clonotype was seen at least ten times. The J gene is TRBJ2-7, the V gene TRBV6-5; 7 bases are a match to TRBD2. Germline V gene sequence: CDR1 MNHEY, CDR2 SVGAGI. V shed 8 bases, J shed 2 bases, and the junction held 6 bases outside the gene matches. There are 13 residues in the CDR3. The CDR3 loop is CASVSSGTYEQYF. CDR3 sequence (DNA): TGTGCCAGCGTATCTAGCGGCACCTACGAGCAGTACTTC.

The chain recombines TRBV12-3 or TRBV12-4 with TRBJ1-1, with D perhaps TRBD1 (5 bases). V dropped 4 bases and J dropped 7 bases, with 13 bases sitting between them. The CDR3 covers 13 residues. In nucleotides, the CDR3 is TGTGCCAGCAGTTCAGCGACAGCTTTTGAAGCTTTCTTT. Amino acid sequence: CASSSATAFEAFF.

The V call is TRBV20-1, the J call TRBJ1-5, with D possibly matching TRBD1 (5 bases). Germline CDR1 is DFQATT and CDR2 is SNEGSKA (reference sequence). Trimming took off 1 base at V and 3 bases at J, with 7 bases between the two ends. The CDR3 totals 13 residues. CDR3 nucleotide sequence: TGCAGTGCTAGAGGGGACCTCAATCAGCCCCAGCATTTT. It translates to CSARGDLNQPQHF.

The rearrangement uses TRBV19 and TRBJ2-1, with a possible D match to TRBD2 (6 bases). The CDR3 runs to 14 residues. Germline V gene lookup returns CDR1 LNHDA and CDR2 SQIVND (reference sequence). With 7 bases removed from V and 6 bases from J, the gap between germline ends came to 16 bases. The CDR3: CASTQGLLLNEQFF. For the CDR3, the DNA is TGTGCCAGTACCCAAGGACTACTTCTCAATGAGCAGTTCTTC.

The rearrangement uses TRBV9 and TRBJ1-2; no firm D call. Trimming stripped 0 bases from V and 4 bases from J, with 10 bases between. The CDR3 is 14 residues long. The germline gives CDR1 SGDLS, CDR2 YYNGEE. The CDR3 sequence is CASSVAAGPYGYTF. As DNA, the CDR3 is TGTGCCAGCAGCGTAGCGGCCGGTCCCTATGGCTACACCTTC.

The rearrangement joins TRBV29-1 to TRBJ2-5, with 7 positions matching TRBD1. This CDR3 region has 13 residues. V shed 6 bases and J 2 bases; nucleotides not matched to a gene: 6. Looked up from germline, CDR1 is SQVTM and CDR2 is ANQGSEA. The CDR3 here is CSVDPRGQETQYF. The DNA of the CDR3 is TGCAGCGTCGACCCCAGGGGGCAAGAGACCCAGTACTTC.

This clonotype has ten or more counts. The chain links TRBV10-3 to TRBJ2-7; D might be TRBD1 or TRBD2, each matching 5 bases. Trimming shortened V by 7 bases and J by 2 bases, and 12 bases separated the two germline ends. In germline, CDR1 is ENHRY, CDR2 SYGVKD. The CDR3 contains 13 residues. CDR3 region: CAIMRGDTYEQYF. The DNA for the CDR3 is TGTGCCATCATGAGGGGTGACACCTACGAGCAGTACTTC.

This clonotype was detected only a few times. The genes are TRBV29-1 and TRBJ1-1; the D is unclear. The CDR3 consists of 11 residues. Per the germline V gene, CDR1 is SQVTM and CDR2 is ANQGSEA. The germline V and J ends were trimmed by 2 bases and 7 bases, with 8 bases remaining between them. Here the CDR3 DNA reads TGCAGCGTTGAAAGGGCAGATGAAGCTTTCTTT. It encodes CSVERADEAFF.

This rearrangement joins TRBV10-3 to TRBJ2-1; 12 positions agree with TRBD2. Losses at the gene ends were 3 bases for V and 8 bases for J; bases not matched to a gene: 14. The germline V gene has CDR1 ENHRY and CDR2 SYGVKD. This CDR3 has 18 residues. CDR3 sequence reads: CAISDLLLASGRDDEQFF. The CDR3 nucleotides are TGTGCCATCAGTGACCTCCTCTTGGCTAGCGGGAGGGACGATGAGCAGTTCTTC.